This T cell receptor (beta chain) was recorded in a study of T-cell reconstitution after alpha-beta-depleted transplantation in children. This clonotype was picked up a small number of times. Its antigen is unknown. General observations from the study: From surviving recipient T cells and thymic progenitors came the high day-60 TCRbeta diversity observed in some patients. When one year had passed after transplant, most T-cell counts and diversity came from newly produced T cells.

CDR1 MDHEN and CDR2 SYDVKM come from the germline V gene. The CDR3 has 16 residues. V lost 0 bases, J lost 0 bases, and 4 bases stayed unmatched. Library preparation (for TCRbeta) was performed with unique molecular identifiers. TCRdb reanalysed the PCR reads using MiXCR and keeps one entry per CDR3 protein. The table has a few hundred thousand distinct CDR3 sequences, 10% to 15% seen once. The TCR originated in a male patient younger than 18 who had a stem cell transplant for acute myeloid leukemia, so the T cells may come from the graft donor. This chain joins TRBV28 and TRBJ2-7, with 8 bases matching TRBD1. The sample here was PBMCs, mostly from graft donor cells, taken 360 days after TCRalphabeta/CD19-depleted stem cell transplant. Written as DNA, the CDR3 is TGTGCCAGCAGTTTATGGTGGACAGGGAGCTCCTACGAGCAGTACTTC. It encodes CASSLWWTGSSYEQYF.